This T cell receptor (beta chain) was sequenced for a study of blood T cell repertoires in COVID-19. Germline V gene lookup returns CDR1 GTSNPN and CDR2 SVGIG (reference sequence). Trimming stripped 5 bases from V and 4 bases from J, with 5 bases between. CDR3 length: 10 residues. The assay was immunoSEQ multiplex PCR, and TCRdb's table has in-frame clones only and misses some. The sample includes about 350,000 clones, more than 70% of them seen just once. The chain carries TRBV30 and TRBJ1-2, with D unresolved. Sequenced input: PBMCs or T cells enriched from blood (not recorded which). This clonotype was obtained from a woman between 25 and 40 years old who had been exposed to COVID-19. This CDR3 is CAWFLYGYTF. CDR3 in DNA: TGTGCCTGGTTCCTCTATGGCTACACCTTC.